Listed below are T cell receptor beta chains from one sample, sequenced in a study of read filtering for tumor transcriptome and immune sequencing. From the reads, TCRdb called clonotypes with MiXCR, one entry per CDR3 protein. In the table there are tens of thousands of distinct CDR3 sequences, 20% to 25% of which are singletons. The sequenced sample consisted of a population of CD138-negative cells sorted from bone marrow. The origin of the receptors is a donor at least 40 years old with multiple myeloma. Both conserved end residues are trimmed from each CDR3. The order of the fields is J gene, V gene, D gene, CDR3 protein. The D gene is left open where the match is weak.

j_call: TRBJ2-3
v_call: TRBV5-6
d_call: .
cdr3_aa: ASSLEGRGGDTQY

j_call: TRBJ2-6
v_call: TRBV19
d_call: TRBD1
cdr3_aa: ASSMGDRGSGANVLT

j_call: TRBJ1-2
v_call: TRBV5-1
d_call: .
cdr3_aa: ASSLSGFDYGYT

j_call: TRBJ2-5
v_call: TRBV28
d_call: TRBD2
cdr3_aa: AGSFVAGSYQETQY

j_call: TRBJ2-1
v_call: TRBV13
d_call: .
cdr3_aa: ASSRVVQAENNEQF

j_call: TRBJ2-1
v_call: TRBV20-1
d_call: TRBD2
cdr3_aa: SARDRSSGINEQF

j_call: TRBJ2-1
v_call: TRBV3-1
d_call: TRBD2
cdr3_aa: ASSRGTSGIGDNEQF

j_call: TRBJ2-7
v_call: TRBV28
d_call: .
cdr3_aa: ASSLPPTVEGYEQY

j_call: TRBJ1-1
v_call: TRBV7-3
d_call: .
cdr3_aa: ASSSVRGREAF

j_call: TRBJ1-1
v_call: TRBV5-1
d_call: TRBD1
cdr3_aa: ASSPLDRGNTAAF

j_call: TRBJ1-5
v_call: TRBV18
d_call: .
cdr3_aa: ASSPGGGGSNQPQH

j_call: TRBJ2-1
v_call: TRBV29-1
d_call: .
cdr3_aa: SVEGGLDEQF

j_call: TRBJ2-3
v_call: TRBV7-2
d_call: .
cdr3_aa: ASSPGAVADTQY

j_call: TRBJ1-1
v_call: TRBV3-1
d_call: .
cdr3_aa: ASSWNTEAF

j_call: TRBJ1-3
v_call: TRBV4-2
d_call: .
cdr3_aa: ASSQVGDRRFSGNTIY

j_call: TRBJ2-1
v_call: TRBV4-1
d_call: .
cdr3_aa: ASSPGSGNEQF